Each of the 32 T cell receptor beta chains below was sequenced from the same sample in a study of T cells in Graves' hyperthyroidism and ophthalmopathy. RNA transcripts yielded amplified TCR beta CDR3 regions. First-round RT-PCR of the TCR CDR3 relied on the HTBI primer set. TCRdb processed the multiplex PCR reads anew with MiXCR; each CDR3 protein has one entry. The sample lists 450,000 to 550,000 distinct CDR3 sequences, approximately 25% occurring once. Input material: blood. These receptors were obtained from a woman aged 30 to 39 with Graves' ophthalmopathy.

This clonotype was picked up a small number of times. CDR3 residues: CSASGTVRDLQPQHF. For the CDR3, the DNA is TGCAGTGCTAGCGGGACTGTCCGAGACCTTCAGCCCCAGCATTTT. The chain links TRBV20-1 to TRBJ1-5; TRBD1 is a possible D gene (5 bases). CDR3 size: 15 residues. Germline V lookup: CDR1 DFQATT, CDR2 SNEGSKA (reference sequence). Trimming removed 3 bases at V and 6 bases at J, with 18 bases between.

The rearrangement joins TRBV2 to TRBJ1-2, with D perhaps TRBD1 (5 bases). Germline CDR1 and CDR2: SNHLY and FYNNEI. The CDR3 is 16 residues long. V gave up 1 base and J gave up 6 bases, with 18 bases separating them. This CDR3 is CASSEERGGLLHGYTF. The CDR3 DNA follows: TGTGCCAGCAGTGAAGAAAGGGGAGGACTGCTGCATGGCTACACCTTC.

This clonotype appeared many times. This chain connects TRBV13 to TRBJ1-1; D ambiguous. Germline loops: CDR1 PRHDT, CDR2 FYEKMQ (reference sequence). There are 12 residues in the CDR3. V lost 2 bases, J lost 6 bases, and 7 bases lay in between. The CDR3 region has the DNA TGTGCCAGCAGCTTAAGGTGGGCTGAAGCTTTCTTT. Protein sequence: CASSLRWAEAFF.

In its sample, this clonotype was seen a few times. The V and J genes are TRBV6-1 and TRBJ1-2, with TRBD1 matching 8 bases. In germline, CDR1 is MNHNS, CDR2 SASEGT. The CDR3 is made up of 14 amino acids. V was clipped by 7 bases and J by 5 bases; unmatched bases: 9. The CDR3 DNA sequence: TGTGCCAGCACCCGAGACAGGGGTTCATATGGCTACACCTTC. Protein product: CASTRDRGSYGYTF.

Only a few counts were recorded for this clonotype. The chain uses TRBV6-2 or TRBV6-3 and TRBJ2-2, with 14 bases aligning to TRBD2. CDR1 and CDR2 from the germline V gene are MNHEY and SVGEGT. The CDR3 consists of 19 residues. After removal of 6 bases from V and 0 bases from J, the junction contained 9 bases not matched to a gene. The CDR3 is CASRSGLAGGPTNTGELFF. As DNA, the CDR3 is TGTGCCAGCAGATCCGGACTAGCGGGGGGCCCAACGAACACCGGGGAGCTGTTTTTT.

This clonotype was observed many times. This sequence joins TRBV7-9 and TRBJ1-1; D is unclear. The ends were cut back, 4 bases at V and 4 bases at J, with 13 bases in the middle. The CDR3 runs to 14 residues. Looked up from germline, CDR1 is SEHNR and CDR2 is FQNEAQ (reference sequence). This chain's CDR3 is CASSSRAGTTEAFF. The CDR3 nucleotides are TGTGCCAGCAGCTCAAGGGCAGGTACCACTGAAGCTTTCTTT.

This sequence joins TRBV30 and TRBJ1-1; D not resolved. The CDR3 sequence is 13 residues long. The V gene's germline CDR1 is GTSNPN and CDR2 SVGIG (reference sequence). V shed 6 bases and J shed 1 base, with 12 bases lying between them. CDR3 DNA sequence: TGTGCCTGTAGTACTCGGTCGAACACTGAAGCTTTCTTT. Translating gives CACSTRSNTEAFF.

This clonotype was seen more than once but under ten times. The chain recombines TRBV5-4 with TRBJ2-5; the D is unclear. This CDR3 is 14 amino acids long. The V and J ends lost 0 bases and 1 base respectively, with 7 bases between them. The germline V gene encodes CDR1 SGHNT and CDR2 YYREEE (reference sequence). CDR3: CASSLGAPQETQYF. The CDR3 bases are TGTGCCAGCAGCTTGGGTGCGCCCCAAGAGACCCAGTACTTC.

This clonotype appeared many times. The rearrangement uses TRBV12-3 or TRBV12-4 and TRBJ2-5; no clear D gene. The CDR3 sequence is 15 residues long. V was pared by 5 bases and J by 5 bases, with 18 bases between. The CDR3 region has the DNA TGTGCCAGCAGTCCGTCTGCCGGTGGTTTGGAGACCCAGTACTTC. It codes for CASSPSAGGLETQYF.

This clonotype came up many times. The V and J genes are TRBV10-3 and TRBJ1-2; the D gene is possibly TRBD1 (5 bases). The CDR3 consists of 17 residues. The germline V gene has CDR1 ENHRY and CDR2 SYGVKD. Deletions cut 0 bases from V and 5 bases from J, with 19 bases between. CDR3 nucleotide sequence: TGTGCCATCAGTGAGTCGTTGGGGAGGACAACAAATTATGGCTACACCTTC. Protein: CAISESLGRTTNYGYTF.

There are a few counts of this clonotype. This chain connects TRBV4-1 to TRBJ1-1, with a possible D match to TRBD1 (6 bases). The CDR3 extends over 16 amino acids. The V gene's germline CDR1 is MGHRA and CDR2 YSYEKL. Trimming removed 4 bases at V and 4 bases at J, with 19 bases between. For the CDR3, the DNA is TGCGCCAGCAGCCTACAGGGAGAGGGGATATCCACTGAAGCTTTCTTT. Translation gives CASSLQGEGISTEAFF.

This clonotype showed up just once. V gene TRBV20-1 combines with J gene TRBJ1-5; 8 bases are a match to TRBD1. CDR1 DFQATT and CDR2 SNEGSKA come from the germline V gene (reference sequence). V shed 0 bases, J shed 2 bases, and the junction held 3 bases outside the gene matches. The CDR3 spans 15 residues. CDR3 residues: CSARDVTGGNQPQHF. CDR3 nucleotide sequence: TGCAGTGCTAGAGATGTGACAGGGGGCAATCAGCCCCAGCATTTT.

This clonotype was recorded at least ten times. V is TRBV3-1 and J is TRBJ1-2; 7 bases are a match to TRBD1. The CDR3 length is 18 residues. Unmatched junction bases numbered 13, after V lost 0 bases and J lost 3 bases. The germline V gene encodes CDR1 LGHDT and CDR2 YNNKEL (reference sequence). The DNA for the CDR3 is TGTGCCAGCAGCCAAGACAGTACGGGACAGTCAACGGACTATGGCTACACCTTC. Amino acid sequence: CASSQDSTGQSTDYGYTF.

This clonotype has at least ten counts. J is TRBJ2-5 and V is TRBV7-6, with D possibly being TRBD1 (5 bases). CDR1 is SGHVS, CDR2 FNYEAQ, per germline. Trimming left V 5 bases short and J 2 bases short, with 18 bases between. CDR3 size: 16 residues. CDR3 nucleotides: TGTGCCAGCAGCCCGACGTTAACAGGAATGCAAGAGACCCAGTACTTC. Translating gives CASSPTLTGMQETQYF. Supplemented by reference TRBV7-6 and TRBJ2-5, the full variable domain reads GAGVSQSPRYKVTKRGQDVALRCDPISGHVSLYWYRQALGQGPEFLTYFNYEAQQDKSGLPNDRFSAERPEGSISTLTIQRTEQRDSAMYRCASSPTLTGMQETQYFGPGTRLLVL.

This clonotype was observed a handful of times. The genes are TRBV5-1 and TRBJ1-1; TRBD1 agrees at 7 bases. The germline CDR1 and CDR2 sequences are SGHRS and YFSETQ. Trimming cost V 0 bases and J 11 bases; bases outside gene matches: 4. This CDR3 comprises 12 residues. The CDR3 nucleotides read TGCGCCAGCAGCTTGGGAGCAGGGGGGGCTTTCTTT. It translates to CASSLGAGGAFF.

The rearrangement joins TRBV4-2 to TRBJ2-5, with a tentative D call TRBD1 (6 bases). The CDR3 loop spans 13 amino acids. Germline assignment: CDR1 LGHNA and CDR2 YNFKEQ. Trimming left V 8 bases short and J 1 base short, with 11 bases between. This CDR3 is CASSGATQETQYF. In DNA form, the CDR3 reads TGTGCCAGCTCAGGGGCTACCCAAGAGACCCAGTACTTC.

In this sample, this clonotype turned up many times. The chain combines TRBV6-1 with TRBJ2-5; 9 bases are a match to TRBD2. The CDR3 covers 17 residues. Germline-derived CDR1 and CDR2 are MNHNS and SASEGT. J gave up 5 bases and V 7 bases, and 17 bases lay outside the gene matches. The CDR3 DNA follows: TGTGCCAGCACCCCCCTAGCGTTTAGCGGGAGATGGGAGACCCAGTACTTC. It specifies CASTPLAFSGRWETQYF.

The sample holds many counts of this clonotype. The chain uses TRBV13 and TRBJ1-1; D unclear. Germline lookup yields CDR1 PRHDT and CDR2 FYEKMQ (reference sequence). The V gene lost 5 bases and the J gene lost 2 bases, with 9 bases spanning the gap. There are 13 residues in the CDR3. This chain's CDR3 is CASSEEQNTEAFF. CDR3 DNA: TGTGCCAGCAGCGAGGAACAAAACACTGAAGCTTTCTTT. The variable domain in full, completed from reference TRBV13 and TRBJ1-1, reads AAGVIQSPRHLIKEKRETATLKCYPIPRHDTVYWYQQGPGQDPQFLISFYEKMQSDKGSIPDRFSAQQFSDYHSELNMSSLELGDSALYFCASSEEQNTEAFFGQGTRLTVV.

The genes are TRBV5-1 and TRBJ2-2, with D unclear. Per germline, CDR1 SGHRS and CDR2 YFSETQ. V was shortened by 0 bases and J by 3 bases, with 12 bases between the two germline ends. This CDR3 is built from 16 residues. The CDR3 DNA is TGCGCCAGCAGCTTGGGACCCTATGGCTACACCGGGGAGCTGTTTTTT. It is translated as CASSLGPYGYTGELFF.

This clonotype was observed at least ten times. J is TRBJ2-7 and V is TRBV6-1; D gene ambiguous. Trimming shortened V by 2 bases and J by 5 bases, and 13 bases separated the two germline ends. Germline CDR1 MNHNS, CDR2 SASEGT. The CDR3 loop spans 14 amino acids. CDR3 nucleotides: TGTGCCAGCAGTGAACAATCGGGCGCCAACGAGCAGTACTTC. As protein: CASSEQSGANEQYF.

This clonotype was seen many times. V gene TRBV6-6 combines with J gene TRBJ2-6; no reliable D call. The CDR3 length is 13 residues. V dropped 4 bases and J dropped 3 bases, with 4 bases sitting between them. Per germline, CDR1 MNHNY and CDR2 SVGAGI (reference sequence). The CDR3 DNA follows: TGTGCCAGCAGTTCAGTTGGGGCCAACGTCCTGACTTTC. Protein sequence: CASSSVGANVLTF.

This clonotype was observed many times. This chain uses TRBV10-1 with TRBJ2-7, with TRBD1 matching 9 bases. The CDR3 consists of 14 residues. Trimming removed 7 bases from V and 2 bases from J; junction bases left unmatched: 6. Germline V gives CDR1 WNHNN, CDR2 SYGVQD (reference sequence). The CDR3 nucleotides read TGCGCCAGCACCCGGGACAGGGTGGCCTACGAGCAGTACTTC. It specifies CASTRDRVAYEQYF.

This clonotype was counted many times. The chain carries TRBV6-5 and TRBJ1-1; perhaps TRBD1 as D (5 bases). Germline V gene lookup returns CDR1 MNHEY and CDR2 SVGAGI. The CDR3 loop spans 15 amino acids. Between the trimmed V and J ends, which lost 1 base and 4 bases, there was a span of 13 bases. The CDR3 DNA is TGTGCCAGCAGTTACTTCTACCGTGGGGGCACTGAAGCTTTCTTT. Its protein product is CASSYFYRGGTEAFF.

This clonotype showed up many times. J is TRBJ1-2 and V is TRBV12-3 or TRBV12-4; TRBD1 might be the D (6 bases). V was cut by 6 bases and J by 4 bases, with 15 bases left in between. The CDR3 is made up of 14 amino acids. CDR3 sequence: CASRLAGTSYGYTF. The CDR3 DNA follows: TGTGCCAGCAGGCTTGCCGGGACATCCTATGGCTACACCTTC.

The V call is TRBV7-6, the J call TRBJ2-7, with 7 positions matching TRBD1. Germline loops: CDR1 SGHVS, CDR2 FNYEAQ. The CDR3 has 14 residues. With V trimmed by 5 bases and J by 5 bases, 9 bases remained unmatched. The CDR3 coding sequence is TGTGCCAGCAGCCCCGGGACAGCCTCGAACGAGCAGTACTTC. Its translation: CASSPGTASNEQYF.

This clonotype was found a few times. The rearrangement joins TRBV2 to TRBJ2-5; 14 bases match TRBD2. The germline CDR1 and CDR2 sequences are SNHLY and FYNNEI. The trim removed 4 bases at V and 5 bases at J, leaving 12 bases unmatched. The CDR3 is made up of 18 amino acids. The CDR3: CASSGGGLAGALRETQYF. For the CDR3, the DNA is TGTGCCAGCAGTGGAGGGGGACTAGCGGGAGCCCTCCGGGAGACCCAGTACTTC.

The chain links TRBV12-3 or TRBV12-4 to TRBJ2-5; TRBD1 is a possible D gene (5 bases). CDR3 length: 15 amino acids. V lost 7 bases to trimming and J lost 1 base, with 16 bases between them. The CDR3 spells CASTPSHRLQETQYF. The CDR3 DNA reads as TGTGCCAGCACCCCATCTCACAGGCTCCAAGAGACCCAGTACTTC.

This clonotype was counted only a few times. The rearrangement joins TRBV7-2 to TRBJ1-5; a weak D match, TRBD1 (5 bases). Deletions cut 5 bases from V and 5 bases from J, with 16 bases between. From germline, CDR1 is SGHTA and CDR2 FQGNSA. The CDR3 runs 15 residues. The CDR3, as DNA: TGTGCCAGCAGCACGGCGACACCCAGGGATCAGCCCCAGCATTTT. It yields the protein CASSTATPRDQPQHF.

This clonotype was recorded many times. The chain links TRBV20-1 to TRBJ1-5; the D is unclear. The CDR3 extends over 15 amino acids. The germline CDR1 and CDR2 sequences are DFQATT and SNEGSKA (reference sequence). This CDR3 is CRGCGRGYSNQPQHF. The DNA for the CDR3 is TGCAGGGGGTGTGGGAGAGGGTATAGCAATCAGCCCCAGCATTTT.

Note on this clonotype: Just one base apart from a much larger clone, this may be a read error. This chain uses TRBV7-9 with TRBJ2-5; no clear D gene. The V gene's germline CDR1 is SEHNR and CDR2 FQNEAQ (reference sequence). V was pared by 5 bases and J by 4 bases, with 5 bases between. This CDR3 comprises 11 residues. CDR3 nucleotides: TGTGCCAGCAGCCAAACAGAGACCCAGTACTTC. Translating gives CASSQTETQYF.

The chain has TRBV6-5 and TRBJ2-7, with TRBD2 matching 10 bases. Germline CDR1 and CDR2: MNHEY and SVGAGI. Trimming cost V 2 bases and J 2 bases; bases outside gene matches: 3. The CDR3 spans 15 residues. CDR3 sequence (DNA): TGTGCCAGCAGTTACGGGGGGACTAGCGCCTACGAGCAGTACTTC. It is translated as CASSYGGTSAYEQYF.

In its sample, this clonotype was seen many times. The CDR3 loop reads CSARDIGAGANVLTF. The CDR3 region has the DNA TGCAGTGCTAGAGATATAGGGGCTGGGGCCAACGTCCTGACTTTC. The J gene is TRBJ2-6, the V gene TRBV20-1, with TRBD1 as a possible D gene (5 bases). Germline assignment: CDR1 DFQATT and CDR2 SNEGSKA (reference sequence). This CDR3 contains 15 residues. Trimming took off 0 bases at V and 2 bases at J, with 8 bases between the two ends.